This T cell receptor (beta chain) appears in the sequencing data of a study of cytomegalovirus exposure and HLA in healthy donors. PCR amplification relied on 60 Vbeta primers (plus 13 Jbeta primers). Produced via immunoSEQ multiplex PCR; TCRdb's table is partial and in-frame only. The sample consists of tens of thousands of clones, 80% to 90% of them appearing once. Germline-derived CDR1 and CDR2 are LGHNA and YNFKEQ. V shed 2 bases and J 3 bases; nucleotides not matched to a gene: 4. This CDR3 contains 15 residues. This sequence joins TRBV4-2 and TRBJ2-1; 7 bases are a match to TRBD1. The sequenced sample was PBMCs. The sequence derives from a woman aged 25 to 39 in good health and CMV-seronegative. The CDR3 bases are TGTGCCAGCAGCCAACAGGGACAGTTCTACAATGAGCAGTTCTTC. Translation gives CASSQQGQFYNEQFF.